This TCR beta chain appears in the sequencing data of a study of blood T cell repertoires in COVID-19. The CDR3 is made up of 14 amino acids. J gave up 7 bases and V 1 base, and 6 bases lay outside the gene matches. The germline V gene has CDR1 SGHRS and CDR2 YFSETQ. Assay: immunoSEQ multiplex PCR; the TCRdb copy retains only in-frame clones and omits some. The repertoire holds about 95,000 clones, with under 90% as singletons. Sequenced: peripheral blood. This sequence joins TRBV5-1 and TRBJ2-5; 8 positions match TRBD1. This receptor was identified in a man aged 55 to 70 with COVID-19, enrolled during active disease. This CDR3 is CASSLLQGDGTQYF. The CDR3 DNA reads TGCGCCAGCAGCTTGTTACAGGGGGACGGGACCCAGTACTTC.